This T cell receptor beta chain was identified in a study of T cells in Graves' hyperthyroidism and ophthalmopathy. CDR3 size: 14 residues. Germline CDR1 reads WSHSY; CDR2 reads SAAADI. J was trimmed by 6 bases and V by 7 bases; bases with no gene match: 7. It was RNA transcripts that yielded the amplified TCR beta CDR3 regions. Researchers ran a first-round RT-PCR on the TCR CDR3 using the HTBI primer set. TCRdb used MiXCR to reprocess the multiplex PCR reads, holding one entry per CDR3 protein. The sample lists about 840,000 distinct CDR3 sequences; roughly 40% were seen once. The receptor comes from a man between 18 and 29 years old with Graves' hyperthyroidism. The genes are TRBV10-2 and TRBJ2-5; 11 bases are shared with TRBD1. Input material: blood. DNA for the CDR3: TGCGCCAGCACGGGGACAGGGGGTATGCAGACCCAGTACTTC. Translated, it gives CASTGTGGMQTQYF.